A single sample gave rise to the 10 T cell receptor beta chains below, sequenced in a study of CD8 T cells in Susac syndrome. An amount of RNA that ranged from roughly 0.45 to 1 ug was reverse transcribed with random hexamers. TCRdb itself ran the immunoSEQ multiplex PCR reads through MiXCR, one entry per CDR3 protein. This sample carries 250,000 to 300,000 distinct CDR3 sequences, more than 75% of them seen once, and the ten largest clones take about 0.11%. The sample was CD8+ T cells from PBMCs. All receptors derive from a human donor with multiple sclerosis.

The J gene is TRBJ2-2, the V gene TRBV11-1; 12 nucleotides align to TRBD2. Trimming cost V 5 bases and J 6 bases; bases outside gene matches: 19. Per germline, CDR1 SGHAT and CDR2 FQDESV (reference sequence). The CDR3 contains 20 residues. The CDR3 nucleotides read TGTGCCAGCAGCGCTAGTCTAGCGGGAGGGGCCCTCAGAAAGGCCGGGGAGCTGTTTTTT. Protein product: CASSASLAGGALRKAGELFF.

The chain links TRBV27 to TRBJ1-2, with TRBD1 as a possible D gene (6 bases). The V and J ends lost 5 bases and 3 bases respectively, with 10 bases between them. The CDR3 sequence is 13 residues long. Germline CDR1 reads MNHEY; CDR2 reads SMNVEV (reference sequence). CDR3 DNA sequence: TGTGCCAGCAGTCCACAGGGATACTATGGCTACACCTTC. Amino acids: CASSPQGYYGYTF.

CDR3 DNA: TGTGCCAGCAGCCCATTGACAGGGGCCCCTGAAGCTTTCTTT. Encoded protein: CASSPLTGAPEAFF. This chain connects TRBV14 to TRBJ1-1; TRBD1 aligns across 8 bases. CDR3 length equals 14 residues. V shed 4 bases, J shed 6 bases, and the junction held 7 bases outside the gene matches. Germline loops: CDR1 SGHDN, CDR2 FVKESK.

The chain recombines TRBV6-2 or TRBV6-3 with TRBJ2-3; a weak D match, TRBD1 (5 bases). Trimming took off 4 bases at V and 4 bases at J, with 12 bases between the two ends. The CDR3 spans 14 residues. The germline CDR1 and CDR2 sequences are MNHEY and SVGEGT. The CDR3 spells CASSSLQGADTQYF. In nucleotides, the CDR3 is TGTGCCAGCAGTTCCCTTCAGGGCGCAGATACGCAGTATTTT.

This chain connects TRBV3-1 to TRBJ2-7; D uncertain. CDR1 is LGHDT, CDR2 YNNKEL, per germline (reference sequence). The V gene lost 1 base and the J gene lost 2 bases, with 18 bases spanning the gap. The CDR3 sequence is 17 residues long. CDR3 loop: CASSQAPLLAETYEQYF. The CDR3 region has the DNA TGTGCCAGCAGCCAAGCCCCTCTACTGGCCGAGACCTACGAGCAGTACTTC.

J is TRBJ2-1 and V is TRBV2, with D perhaps matching TRBD2 (5 bases). Trimming removed 4 bases at V and 10 bases at J, with 14 bases between. The CDR3 is 13 amino acids. The V gene's germline CDR1 is SNHLY and CDR2 FYNNEI. As DNA, the CDR3 is TGTGCCAGCAGTGCGAGCAGCGGTTGGGAGCAGTTCTTC. Amino acid sequence: CASSASSGWEQFF.

The V gene is TRBV24-1, the J gene TRBJ2-1; D could derive from TRBD1 or TRBD2 (7 bases each). The germline CDR1 and CDR2 sequences are KGHDR and SFDVKD. The CDR3 has 15 amino acids. V was clipped by 7 bases and J by 4 bases, with 16 bases between them. Written as DNA, the CDR3 is TGTGCCACCAGCCCCAGGGGGGGCCCTTACAATGAGCAGTTCTTC. Translated: CATSPRGGPYNEQFF.

For the CDR3, the DNA is TGTGCCAGCAGTCCGGGAGGATCAAACATTCAGTACTTC. Translating gives CASSPGGSNIQYF. The V call is TRBV27, the J call TRBJ2-4, with 7 bases aligning to TRBD2. J was trimmed by 6 bases and V by 5 bases; bases with no gene match: 4. The CDR3 contains 13 residues. The germline gives CDR1 MNHEY, CDR2 SMNVEV (reference sequence).

The CDR3: CASSLTTWTTIYF. In DNA form, the CDR3 reads TGTGCCAGCAGCTTAACAACTTGGACCACCATATATTTT. V is TRBV7-9 and J is TRBJ1-3; D not resolved. V was shortened by 2 bases and J by 9 bases, with 11 bases between the two germline ends. Germline CDR1 reads SEHNR; CDR2 reads FQNEAQ (reference sequence). The CDR3 consists of 13 residues. Based on the CDR3 plus reference TRBV7-9 and TRBJ1-3, the full variable domain is DTGVSQNPRHKITKRGQNVTFRCDPISEHNRLYWYRQTLGQGPEFLTYFQNEAQLEKSRLLSDRFSAERPKGSFSTLEIQRTEQGDSAMYLCASSLTTWTTIYFGEGSWLTVV.

As regards this clonotype: An end of the junction differs from the germline gene, which may be a read error. This rearrangement joins TRBV2 to TRBJ1-1; D ambiguous. The germline gives CDR1 SNHLY, CDR2 FYNNEI. The CDR3 sequence is 10 residues long. The CDR3 DNA follows: TGTGCCAGCAGTGATGGACTTAAGGACTTT. Its protein product is CASSDGLKDF.